The 26 T cell receptor beta chains below come from one sample, sequenced in a study of cytomegalovirus exposure and HLA in healthy donors. PCR primers comprised 60 Vbeta and 13 Jbeta primers. Sequencing was performed with immunoSEQ multiplex PCR; in TCRdb, only in-frame clones are kept and a portion is missing. In the table there are about 140,000 clones, 70% to 80% of which are singletons. The sample comprised PBMCs. The receptor source for this set is a man aged 35-49 years in good health and CMV-seropositive.

V is TRBV7-6 and J is TRBJ2-3; TRBD1 is a possible D gene (6 bases). Germline-derived CDR1 and CDR2 are SGHVS and FNYEAQ. Trimming took off 5 bases at V and 0 bases at J, with 12 bases between the two ends. The CDR3 is 15 residues long. CDR3 loop: CASSTPGHSTDTQYF. The CDR3 DNA reads TGTGCCAGCAGCACCCCGGGACACAGCACAGATACGCAGTATTTT.

This chain uses TRBV28 with TRBJ1-2; possible D gene TRBD1, 5 bases. There are 13 residues in the CDR3. V lost 1 base to trimming and J lost 8 bases, with 11 bases between them. The V gene's germline CDR1 is MDHEN and CDR2 SYDVKM. The CDR3 DNA reads TGTGCCAGCAGTTTATCCAGGGCCAAAGGCTACACCTTC. The encoded protein is CASSLSRAKGYTF.

The CDR3 spells CASGPRGGPQPQHF. DNA of the CDR3: TGTGCCAGCGGCCCCCGGGGGGGGCCTCAGCCCCAGCATTTT. V is TRBV2 and J is TRBJ1-5, with D possibly matching TRBD1 (6 bases). The CDR3 is made up of 14 amino acids. CDR1 and CDR2 (germline): SNHLY, FYNNEI. With 8 bases removed from V and 6 bases from J, the gap between germline ends came to 17 bases. The variable domain in full, completed from reference TRBV2 and TRBJ1-5, reads EPEVTQTPSHQVTQMGQEVILRCVPISNHLYFYWYRQILGQKVEFLVSFYNNEISEKSEIFDDQFSVERPDGSNFTLKIRSTKLEDSAMYFCASGPRGGPQPQHFGDGTRLSIL.

V is TRBV5-4 and J is TRBJ2-5; a weak D match, TRBD1 (5 bases). The CDR3 runs to 14 residues. Trimming removed 1 base at V and 1 base at J, with 8 bases between. CDR1 is SGHNT and CDR2 is YYREEE in the germline V gene (reference sequence). CDR3 region: CASSLPDSQETQYF. The CDR3 DNA reads TGTGCCAGCAGCTTGCCCGACAGCCAAGAGACCCAGTACTTC.

The chain carries TRBV27 and TRBJ1-2; TRBD1 agrees at 9 bases. Germline assignment: CDR1 MNHEY and CDR2 SMNVEV (reference sequence). CDR3 length: 15 residues. With 1 base clipped from V and 5 bases from J, the junction kept 5 bases outside the gene matches. DNA of the CDR3: TGTGCCAGCAGTTTATACAGGGGGCCCAGGTATGGCTACACCTTC. Its translation: CASSLYRGPRYGYTF.

The chain has TRBV5-6 and TRBJ1-6, with D possibly matching TRBD1 (5 bases). The CDR3 runs 17 residues. Per the germline V gene, CDR1 is SGHDT and CDR2 is YYEEEE. Trimming shortened V by 0 bases and J by 5 bases, and 15 bases separated the two germline ends. The DNA of the CDR3 is TGTGCCAGCAGCTTGGGGGGAGGGGCGGTGGATAATTCACCCCTCCACTTT. This codes for CASSLGGGAVDNSPLHF.

The gene calls are TRBV6-1 and TRBJ1-2; D is uncertain. The V gene lost 10 bases and the J gene lost 5 bases, with 14 bases spanning the gap. Germline V gene sequence: CDR1 MNHNS, CDR2 SASEGT. This CDR3 region has 12 residues. This chain's CDR3 is CAITGNSYGYTF. CDR3 coding DNA: TGTGCCATCACCGGGAATTCTTATGGCTACACCTTC.

The J gene is TRBJ2-5, the V gene TRBV4-1; 9 bases are a match to TRBD2. Germline loops: CDR1 MGHRA, CDR2 YSYEKL. Unmatched junction bases numbered 10, after V lost 4 bases and J lost 4 bases. CDR3 size: 16 residues. The CDR3 sequence is CASSPGAAGGGETQYF. The CDR3 coding sequence is TGCGCCAGCAGCCCCGGTGCGGCGGGAGGGGGAGAGACCCAGTACTTC.

This chain joins TRBV6-6 and TRBJ1-2; D remains unclear. CDR1 and CDR2 (germline): MNHNY, SVGAGI (reference sequence). V was pared by 8 bases and J by 6 bases, with 16 bases between. The CDR3 is 13 amino acids. This chain's CDR3 is CASGLRGGNGYTF. DNA of the CDR3: TGTGCCAGCGGGTTGAGAGGAGGGAATGGCTACACCTTC.

This rearrangement joins TRBV9 to TRBJ2-7, with D tentatively TRBD2 (5 bases). Germline V gene sequence: CDR1 SGDLS, CDR2 YYNGEE. There are 14 residues in the CDR3. The germline V and J ends were trimmed by 2 bases and 0 bases, with 9 bases remaining between them. The CDR3 here is CASSVDGGSYEQYF. The DNA of the CDR3 is TGTGCCAGCAGCGTGGATGGAGGCTCCTACGAGCAGTACTTC.

This clone has only one observation. V is TRBV5-1 and J is TRBJ1-4; no clear D. The germline V gene encodes CDR1 SGHRS and CDR2 YFSETQ. V shed 0 bases and J shed 8 bases, with 14 bases lying between them. The CDR3 spans 15 residues. The CDR3: CASSLAGVPREKLFF. The CDR3, as DNA: TGCGCCAGCAGCTTGGCCGGGGTCCCCAGGGAAAAACTGTTTTTT.

CDR3 loop: CASSITPRGLTEAFF. The CDR3 coding sequence is TGTGCCAGTAGTATCACCCCACGGGGTCTGACTGAAGCTTTCTTT. The chain has TRBV19 and TRBJ1-1; D remains ambiguous. The germline CDR1 and CDR2 sequences are LNHDA and SQIVND (reference sequence). The ends were cut back, 3 bases at V and 5 bases at J, with 16 bases in the middle. This CDR3 spans 15 amino acids.

This CDR3 is CASSQEVALFYEQYF. The CDR3 DNA reads TGCGCCAGCAGCCAAGAGGTAGCGTTGTTCTACGAGCAGTACTTC. The V gene is TRBV4-1, the J gene TRBJ2-5; weak D call: TRBD2 (5 bases). Matching the DNA end better, TRBJ2-7 makes the J call doubtful. Germline CDR1 is MGHRA and CDR2 is YSYEKL. This CDR3 region has 15 residues.

The genes are TRBV11-3 and TRBJ2-7; perhaps TRBD1 as D (6 bases). Looked up from germline, CDR1 is SGHNT and CDR2 is YENEEA. Deletions cut 5 bases from V and 5 bases from J, with 13 bases between. This CDR3 region has 13 residues. The DNA of the CDR3 is TGTGCCAGCAGCGGGAACGGGGACAACGAGCAGTACTTC. This sequence encodes CASSGNGDNEQYF.

The J gene is TRBJ2-7, the V gene TRBV19, with 13 nucleotides matching TRBD2. V was pared by 3 bases and J by 2 bases, with 7 bases of the junction left unmatched. Per the germline V gene, CDR1 is LNHDA and CDR2 is SQIVND (reference sequence). CDR3 length: 17 amino acids. The CDR3, as DNA: TGTGCCAGTAGTATCGGGACTAGCGGGATTCTCCCCTACGAGCAGTACTTC. It is translated as CASSIGTSGILPYEQYF.

This sequence joins TRBV28 and TRBJ2-7; TRBD2 might be the D (5 bases). V lost 2 bases and J 3 bases, leaving 11 bases between the germline ends. CDR3 length equals 14 residues. CDR1 is MDHEN and CDR2 is SYDVKM in the germline V gene. CDR3 region: CASSLEAASYEQYF. The CDR3 DNA sequence: TGTGCCAGCAGTTTAGAAGCGGCTAGCTACGAGCAGTACTTC.

V and J are TRBV14 and TRBJ2-7; 7 bases match TRBD2. V lost 2 bases to trimming and J lost 7 bases; unmatched junction nucleotides: 11. The CDR3 consists of 15 residues. Germline V CDR1 and CDR2: SGHDN, FVKESK. The CDR3 coding sequence is TGTGCCAGCAGCCAAAGGGACTACCCTCCGGGAGAGCAGTACTTC. It specifies CASSQRDYPPGEQYF. Drawing the rest from reference TRBV14 and TRBJ2-7, the complete variable domain is EAGVTQFPSHSVIEKGQTVTLRCDPISGHDNLYWYRRVMGKEIKFLLHFVKESKQDESGMPNNRFLAERTGGTYSTLKVQPAELEDSGVYFCASSQRDYPPGEQYFGPGTRLTVT.

This clone occurred a few times. The chain recombines TRBV5-1 with TRBJ2-5; 7 bases are shared with TRBD1. The DNA end lines up better with TRBJ2-7; the J call may be wrong. Germline V CDR1 and CDR2: SGHRS, YFSETQ. This CDR3 contains 13 residues. CDR3 loop: CASSSDRVDEQYF. The DNA of the CDR3 is TGCGCCAGCAGCTCCGACAGGGTTGACGAGCAGTACTTC.

The V and J genes are TRBV7-8 and TRBJ2-1; 10 nucleotides agree with TRBD2. CDR3 length equals 13 residues. In germline, CDR1 is SGHVS, CDR2 FQNEAQ. Unmatched junction bases numbered 5, after V lost 5 bases and J lost 10 bases. As DNA, the CDR3 is TGTGCCAGCAGCCTCGGACTAGCGGCAGAGCAGTTCTTC. Its translation: CASSLGLAAEQFF.

The CDR3 reads CASRGVTGEQYF. The CDR3 nucleotides read TGCGCCAGCCGAGGAGTGACAGGCGAGCAGTACTTC. V gene TRBV5-1 combines with J gene TRBJ2-7; D possibly corresponds to TRBD1 (6 bases). Trimming cost V 7 bases and J 6 bases, with 14 bases left between them. The CDR3 is 12 amino acids. CDR1 and CDR2 from the germline V gene are SGHRS and YFSETQ.

The chain employs TRBV10-3 and TRBJ2-3, with D possibly being TRBD1 (6 bases). V shed 6 bases and J shed 0 bases, with 13 bases lying between them. CDR1 ENHRY and CDR2 SYGVKD come from the germline V gene. The CDR3 extends over 15 amino acids. The CDR3, as DNA: TGTGCCATCAGGGCAGGGGTGTCCAGCACAGATACGCAGTATTTT. As protein: CAIRAGVSSTDTQYF.

The chain uses TRBV27 and TRBJ1-4; 9 bases agree with TRBD1. Looked up from germline, CDR1 is MNHEY and CDR2 is SMNVEV (reference sequence). The CDR3 has 15 amino acids. Trimming cost V 4 bases and J 5 bases; bases outside gene matches: 5. Here the CDR3 reads CASSSPDRGNEKLFF. The CDR3, as DNA: TGTGCCAGCAGTTCCCCCGACAGGGGGAATGAAAAACTGTTTTTT.

V and J are TRBV28 and TRBJ1-3; TRBD1 aligns across 9 bases. The CDR3 loop spans 15 amino acids. Trimming took 5 bases from V and 0 from J; bases not matched to a gene: 2. Germline V gene sequence: CDR1 MDHEN, CDR2 SYDVKM. Here the CDR3 DNA reads TGTGCCAGCAGTATGACAGGGGGCTCTGGAAACACCATATATTTT. Translated, it gives CASSMTGGSGNTIYF.

The chain recombines TRBV29-1 with TRBJ2-7, with D possibly matching TRBD2 (5 bases). Per germline, CDR1 SQVTM and CDR2 ANQGSEA. The CDR3 contains 15 residues. V gave up 2 bases and J gave up 0 bases, with 14 bases separating them. This CDR3 reads CSVETRLSSSYEQYF. The CDR3 region has the DNA TGCAGCGTTGAAACCCGACTATCGAGCTCCTACGAGCAGTACTTC.

V is TRBV19 and J is TRBJ2-2; possibly TRBD1 for D (6 bases). The V gene lost 1 base and the J gene lost 1 base, with 10 bases spanning the gap. This CDR3 has 16 amino acids. CDR1 is LNHDA, CDR2 SQIVND, per germline (reference sequence). The CDR3 loop is CASSIVGGLNTGELFF. The CDR3 nucleotides read TGTGCCAGTAGTATAGTTGGGGGCTTGAACACCGGGGAGCTGTTTTTT.

The rearrangement links TRBV29-1 to TRBJ2-7; TRBD1 might be the D (5 bases). CDR1 is SQVTM, CDR2 ANQGSEA, per germline. The length of the CDR3 is 12 residues. Trimming removed 7 bases at V and 5 bases at J, with 15 bases between. The CDR3 DNA sequence: TGCAGCGCTGGGGCCGGCCAGGACGAGCAGTACTTC. It yields the protein CSAGAGQDEQYF.